These T cell receptor beta chains were read from a single sample in a study of T-cell memory formation after mild COVID-19. One entry per CDR3 protein, called by TCRdb with MiXCR from the 5' RACE reads. The sample shows about 13,000 distinct CDR3 sequences, about 12% of them seen only once. Sequenced sample: PBMCs or a T cell subset sorted from them (not recorded which). Receptors were obtained from an adult woman who had mild COVID-19 (a few samples of this study predate the infection). Cell type and time point are not known. Both conserved end residues are part of each CDR3. The D gene is left open where the match is weak. Clone size is given for some rows only: seen once, a few or many times, or a class if the clone is expanded.

j_call v_call clone_size d_call cdr3_aa cdr3_nt
TRBJ1-3 TRBV5-1 many NA CASSIGNTIYF TGCGCCAGCAGCATTGGAAACACCATATATTTT
TRBJ2-7 TRBV5-1 many TRBD2 CASSSGLAGMYEQYF TGCGCCAGCAGCTCCGGACTAGCGGGAATGTACGAGCAGTACTTC
TRBJ2-5 TRBV4-1 many NA CASSQVFGVRETQYF TGCGCCAGCAGCCAGGTTTTCGGGGTTCGAGAGACCCAGTACTTC
TRBJ2-5 TRBV7-8 NA TRBD1 CASREWTGSGGTQYF TGTGCCAGCAGAGAGTGGACAGGGAGCGGAGGGACCCAGTACTTC
TRBJ2-3 TRBV7-2 NA TRBD2 CASSLTVGGAVTDTQYF TGTGCCAGCAGCTTAACGGTCGGGGGGGCCGTAACAGATACGCAGTATTTT
TRBJ2-7 TRBV4-3 few NA CASSPLGTPGSYEQYF TGCGCCAGCAGCCCTTTAGGGACTCCAGGATCTTACGAGCAGTACTTC
TRBJ2-1 TRBV7-2 many TRBD1 CASSAGTEFTYNEQFF TGTGCCAGCAGCGCCGGGACAGAGTTTACCTACAATGAGCAGTTCTTC
TRBJ2-1 TRBV5-1 many NA CASSGLSSYNEQFF TGCGCCAGCAGCGGGTTAAGCTCCTACAATGAGCAGTTCTTC
TRBJ2-1 TRBV19 once NA CANTGTTYNEQFF TGTGCCAATACCGGGACCACGTACAATGAGCAGTTCTTC
TRBJ1-5 TRBV4-3 many NA CASSQEHGTSNQPQHF TGCGCCAGCAGCCAAGAACACGGAACTAGCAATCAGCCCCAGCATTTT
TRBJ2-1 TRBV4-3 many NA CASSQDPGGYNEQFF TGCGCCAGCAGCCAAGATCCTGGGGGTTACAATGAGCAGTTCTTC
TRBJ2-5 TRBV6-5 many NA CASSYGGPQETQYF TGTGCCAGCAGTTACGGAGGGCCCCAAGAGACCCAGTACTTC
TRBJ2-1 TRBV29-1 many NA CSVEVRGNSYNEQFF TGCAGCGTTGAAGTGCGGGGAAATTCCTACAATGAGCAGTTCTTC
TRBJ2-1 TRBV27 many TRBD1 CASSFQQGSAYNEQFF TGTGCCAGCAGTTTTCAACAGGGGTCAGCCTACAATGAGCAGTTCTTC
TRBJ2-1 TRBV14 many NA CASSQDSGGEQFF TGTGCCAGCAGCCAAGATTCCGGGGGTGAGCAGTTCTTC
TRBJ2-1 TRBV20-1 few NA CSARGRWGSYNEQFF TGCAGTGCTAGAGGGAGGTGGGGGTCCTACAATGAGCAGTTCTTC
TRBJ1-4 TRBV15 many TRBD1 CATSRAVWDSNEKLFF TGTGCCACCAGCAGAGCGGTTTGGGACAGCAATGAAAAACTGTTTTTT
TRBJ2-3 TRBV6-2/TRBV6-3 many TRBD2 CASSYGLAGGRTDTQYF TGTGCCAGCAGTTACGGACTAGCGGGAGGCCGCACAGATACGCAGTATTTT
TRBJ2-7 TRBV2 many NA CASIPLTGLTYEQYF TGTGCCAGCATCCCCTTGACGGGTCTGACCTACGAGCAGTACTTC
TRBJ2-7 TRBV14 many NA CASSQDGAPYEQYF TGTGCCAGCAGCCAAGACGGGGCACCCTACGAGCAGTACTTC
TRBJ2-3 TRBV9 NA NA CASSANRETGSTDTQYF TGTGCCAGCAGCGCGAACAGAGAGACAGGCAGCACAGATACGCAGTATTTT
TRBJ2-1 TRBV10-3 many TRBD2 CAIRTTAAGGPYNEQFF TGTGCCATCAGGACCACAGCAGCGGGAGGGCCTTACAATGAGCAGTTCTTC
TRBJ2-1 TRBV7-3 many TRBD2 CASSLGTSGGYNEQFF TGTGCCAGCAGCCTGGGGACTAGCGGGGGGTACAATGAGCAGTTCTTC
TRBJ2-7 TRBV5-5 many NA CASSPRGASRVPSSYEQYF TGTGCCAGCAGCCCTCGAGGGGCTTCCCGCGTCCCGAGCTCCTACGAGCAGTACTTC
TRBJ2-7 TRBV12-3/TRBV12-4 NA NA CASSQSPLSYEQYF TGTGCCAGCAGCCAGTCCCCGCTGTCCTACGAGCAGTACTTC
TRBJ2-1 TRBV5-1 many NA CASSLAARGVGNEQFF TGCGCCAGCAGCTTGGCAGCCAGGGGGGTTGGGAATGAGCAGTTCTTC
TRBJ1-2 TRBV10-3 many NA CAIFGAGYGYTF TGTGCCATCTTTGGGGCCGGCTATGGCTACACCTTC
TRBJ2-4 TRBV6-5 many NA CASSYSRGNIQYF TGTGCCAGCAGTTACTCGAGGGGGAATATTCAGTACTTC
TRBJ2-7 TRBV18 many NA CASSPALRQPTPLSYEQYF TGTGCCAGCTCACCAGCGTTACGCCAACCCACACCCCTATCCTACGAGCAGTACTTC
TRBJ1-3 TRBV2 many NA CARKASGNTIYF TGTGCCAGGAAAGCCTCTGGAAACACCATATATTTT